A selection of T cell receptor beta chains follows, all from one sample in a study of blood T cells in healthy people across ages. One entry per CDR3 protein, called by TCRdb with MiXCR from the 5' RACE reads. There are 750,000 or so distinct CDR3 sequences in the sample; just under 25% occur only once, and more than 7.5% lies in the top ten. The data were also submitted as part of a second study, on T cells of mothers and their children.

Source material: blood. The receptors were sampled from a boy younger than 18 in good health. Each CDR3 is given with its conserved first and last residue. A D gene is named only where the DNA matches it firmly. For some rows the clone size is stated as once, few or many, or as a class when expanded; others skip it.

length | J | V | size | D | DNA | CDR3
12 | TRBJ2-7 | TRBV29-1 | NA | NA | TGCAGCGTTGAGGGGTCTCGATACGAGCAGTACTTC | CSVEGSRYEQYF
16 | TRBJ2-1 | TRBV4-2 | NA | NA | TGTGCCAGCAGCCAAGAGGTTCGTCTCAGTATGCCTGAGCAGTTCTTC | CASSQEVRLSMPEQFF
11 | TRBJ2-7 | TRBV10-3 | few | TRBD2 | TGTGCCATCAAGAGTAGAGGGAGGGACGACTTC | CAIKSRGRDDF
14 | TRBJ1-5 | TRBV18 | few | NA | TGTGCCAGCTCACCCTCAGGGACCAATCAGCCCCAGCATTTT | CASSPSGTNQPQHF
13 | TRBJ2-7 | TRBV4-3 | many | TRBD1 | TGTGCCAGCAGCCGCGGACAGGGCTACGAGCAGTACTTC | CASSRGQGYEQYF
16 | TRBJ1-4 | TRBV20-1 | NA | NA | TGCAGTGCTAGGGAGGGGGGCCCTCCAACTAATGAAAAACTGTTTTTT | CSAREGGPPTNEKLFF
16 | TRBJ2-1 | TRBV5-6 | NA | TRBD2 | TGTGCCAGCAGCCCGTCTCTAGCGGGTTCCTACAATGAGCAGTTCTTC | CASSPSLAGSYNEQFF
14 | TRBJ2-2 | TRBV12-3/TRBV12-4 | few | NA | TGTGCCAGCACCACATATTCTAACACCGGGGAGCTGTTTTTT | CASTTYSNTGELFF
14 | TRBJ2-1 | TRBV20-1 | few | TRBD1 | TGCAGTGCAACAGGGGGGAACTCCTACAATGAGCAGTTCTTC | CSATGGNSYNEQFF
11 | TRBJ1-1 | TRBV7-9 | NA | NA | TGTGCCAGCAGCTTAGACGGCAAAGCTTTCTTT | CASSLDGKAFF
15 | TRBJ2-5 | TRBV20-1 | NA | TRBD2 | TGCAGTGCTAACCTAGCGGGAGAAGTGAGAGAGACCCAGTACTTC | CSANLAGEVRETQYF
13 | TRBJ2-7 | TRBV14 | once | NA | TGTGCCAGCAGCCAGGGAAGATTCTACGAGCAGTACTTC | CASSQGRFYEQYF
16 | TRBJ1-4 | TRBV2 | few | NA | TGTGCCAGCAGTAAATGGGGGGAACCAACTAATGAAAAACTGTTTTTT | CASSKWGEPTNEKLFF
13 | TRBJ2-3 | TRBV29-1 | few | NA | TGCAGCGCTCACCGGGGGTTGGGAGATACGCAGTATTTT | CSAHRGLGDTQYF
15 | TRBJ2-2 | TRBV10-3 | NA | NA | TGTGCCATCAGCGCACAGGGTCCGGACACCGGGGAGCTGTTTTTT | CAISAQGPDTGELFF
16 | TRBJ2-1 | TRBV14 | many | NA | TGTGCCAGCAGCCAATTCGTGACTACCCCAGGCAATGAGCAGTTCTTC | CASSQFVTTPGNEQFF
14 | TRBJ2-3 | TRBV7-2 | NA | TRBD1 | TGTGCCAGCAGCGTCGGACAGGGGGTGGATACGCAGTATTTT | CASSVGQGVDTQYF
16 | TRBJ2-5 | TRBV19 | few | TRBD1 | TGTGCCAGTAGTATGATGGCTGGGACAGGGGCCGAGACCCAGTACTTC | CASSMMAGTGAETQYF
16 | TRBJ2-3 | TRBV9 | NA | TRBD2 | TGTGCCAGCAGCCCCCTGACTAGCGGGTTCACAGATACGCAGTATTTT | CASSPLTSGFTDTQYF
14 | TRBJ1-4 | TRBV9 | NA | NA | TGTGCCAGCAGCGTAAACCCGCGGGGGGAAAAACTGTTTTTT | CASSVNPRGEKLFF
12 | TRBJ2-5 | TRBV20-1 | few | NA | TGCAGTGCTCGGGCGGGGTACGAGACCCAGTACTTC | CSARAGYETQYF
12 | TRBJ2-2 | TRBV29-1 | NA | NA | TGCAGCGTTGACCGAGGGACCGGGGAGCTGTTTTTT | CSVDRGTGELFF
15 | TRBJ1-2 | TRBV6-6 | NA | NA | TGTGCCAGCAGTTACTCGGGGCAGCAGGGGTACGGCTACACCTTC | CASSYSGQQGYGYTF
14 | TRBJ2-7 | TRBV11-3 | NA | TRBD1 | TGTGCCAGCAGCGAGGAGACAGGGTCCTACGAGCAGTACTTC | CASSEETGSYEQYF
13 | TRBJ1-1 | TRBV7-8 | few | NA | TGTGCCAGCAGCTTACGTGTGAGCACTGAAGCTTTCTTT | CASSLRVSTEAFF
14 | TRBJ1-1 | TRBV10-3 | few | NA | TGTGCCACCCTACAGGGCTCTATGAACACTGAAGCTTTCTTT | CATLQGSMNTEAFF
15 | TRBJ1-1 | TRBV3-1 | NA | NA | TGTGCCAGCAGCCAACTAACGGACCCTGACACTGAAGCTTTCTTT | CASSQLTDPDTEAFF
16 | TRBJ2-2 | TRBV11-2 | NA | NA | TGTGCCAGCAGCTTAGGGCCGGGACAAGCTACCGGGGAGCTGTTTTTT | CASSLGPGQATGELFF
14 | TRBJ2-7 | TRBV28 | NA | NA | TGTGCCAGCAGTTTCCCCTCCGGGGCCTACGAGCAGTACTTC | CASSFPSGAYEQYF
18 | TRBJ2-6 | TRBV28 | NA | NA | TGTGCCAGTAGTCCCGGACAAGTCCCGATCCCTGGGGCCAACGTCCTGACTTTC | CASSPGQVPIPGANVLTF
14 | TRBJ2-3 | TRBV12-3/TRBV12-4 | NA | NA | TGTGCCAGCAGTCTTCTCGCCCCCCCAGATACGCAGTATTTT | CASSLLAPPDTQYF
14 | TRBJ1-1 | TRBV11-1 | few | NA | TGTGCCAGCAGCATTCTAGGGGTGAACACTGAAGCTTTCTTT | CASSILGVNTEAFF
15 | TRBJ2-7 | TRBV7-8 | few | TRBD2 | TGTGCCAGCAGCTATCGGACTAGCGGGTTTACCGGGCAGTACTTC | CASSYRTSGFTGQYF
15 | TRBJ1-2 | TRBV10-2 | NA | NA | TGCGCCAGCAGTCTTCTGGGCGGGGGCGAGGAGGGCTACACCTTC | CASSLLGGGEEGYTF
16 | TRBJ2-7 | TRBV4-2 | few | NA | TGTGCCAGCAGCCAAGATGGCTTTTTGAGCTCCTACGAGCAGTACTTC | CASSQDGFLSSYEQYF
14 | TRBJ1-2 | TRBV29-1 | NA | TRBD1 | TGCAGCGCCGAGGGGGACAGGGAGAACTATGGCTACACCTTC | CSAEGDRENYGYTF
15 | TRBJ2-3 | TRBV20-1 | few | NA | TGCAGTGCTAGAGATCTGGGGGAGGGCACAGATACGCAGTATTTT | CSARDLGEGTDTQYF
14 | TRBJ1-4 | TRBV28 | many | NA | TGTGCCAGCAGTTTAGCAGGGACTAATGAAAAACTGTTTTTT | CASSLAGTNEKLFF
17 | TRBJ2-3 | TRBV12-3/TRBV12-4 | few | TRBD2 | TGTGCCAGCAGTGGACTAGCGGGGGGGCAAGGCACAGATACGCAGTATTTT | CASSGLAGGQGTDTQYF
15 | TRBJ2-1 | TRBV24-1 | NA | TRBD1 | TGTGCCACCAGTGACCCCGGACAGGGGGCTGGTGAGCAGTTCTTC | CATSDPGQGAGEQFF
18 | TRBJ2-7 | TRBV20-1 | few | TRBD2 | TGCAGTGCTAGAGATCAAAGCGGGGGGGCTTCTTGGCCCTACGAGCAGTACTTC | CSARDQSGGASWPYEQYF
13 | TRBJ2-5 | TRBV12-3/TRBV12-4 | NA | NA | TGTGCCAGCAGCGGGGGACACTGGGAGACCCAGTACTTC | CASSGGHWETQYF
15 | TRBJ2-1 | TRBV3-1 | few | TRBD2 | TGTGCCAGCAGCCCGGGGGTAGCGGGAGATGGTGAGCAGTTCTTC | CASSPGVAGDGEQFF
15 | TRBJ2-5 | TRBV20-1 | NA | TRBD1 | TGCAGTGCCAGAACAGGGGCAGCTTCCCAAGAGACCCAGTACTTC | CSARTGAASQETQYF
16 | TRBJ2-2 | TRBV5-1 | NA | NA | TGCGCCAGCAGCCCGGCTAGCGACGCGAACACCGGGGAGCTGTTTTTT | CASSPASDANTGELFF
14 | TRBJ1-2 | TRBV12-3/TRBV12-4 | few | TRBD1 | TGTGCCAGCGCGACCAGGGACAGCTTCTATGGCTACACCTTC | CASATRDSFYGYTF